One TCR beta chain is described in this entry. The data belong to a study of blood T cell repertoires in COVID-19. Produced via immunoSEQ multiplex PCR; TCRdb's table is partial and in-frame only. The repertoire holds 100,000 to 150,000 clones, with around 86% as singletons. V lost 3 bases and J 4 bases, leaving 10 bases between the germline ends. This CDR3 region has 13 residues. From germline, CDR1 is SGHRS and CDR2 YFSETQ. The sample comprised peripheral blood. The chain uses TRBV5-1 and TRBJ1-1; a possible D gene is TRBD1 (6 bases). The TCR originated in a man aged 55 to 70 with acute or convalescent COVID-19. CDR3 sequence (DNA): TGCGCCAGCAGCTCCTACAGGGCCACTGAAGCTTTCTTT. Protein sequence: CASSSYRATEAFF.